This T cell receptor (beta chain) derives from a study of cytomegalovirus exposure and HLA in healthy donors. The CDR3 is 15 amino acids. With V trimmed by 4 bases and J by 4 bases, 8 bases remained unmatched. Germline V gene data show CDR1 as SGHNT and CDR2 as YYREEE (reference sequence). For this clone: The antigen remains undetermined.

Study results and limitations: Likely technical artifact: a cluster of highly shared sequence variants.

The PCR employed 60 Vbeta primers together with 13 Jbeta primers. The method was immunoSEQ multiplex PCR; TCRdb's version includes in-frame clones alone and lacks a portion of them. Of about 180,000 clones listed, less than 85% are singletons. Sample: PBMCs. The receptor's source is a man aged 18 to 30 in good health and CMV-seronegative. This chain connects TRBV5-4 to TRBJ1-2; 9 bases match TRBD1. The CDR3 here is CASSARDRVVYGYTF. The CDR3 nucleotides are TGTGCCAGCAGCGCCCGGGACAGGGTGGTCTATGGCTACACCTTC.